This T cell receptor (beta chain) was observed in a study of cytomegalovirus exposure and HLA in healthy donors. Study-wide findings and caveats: The later analysis indicated that the majority of CMV-associated TCR beta chains appeared HLA-restricted. Most TCR sequences were rare, but some public TCRs occurred in many donors. Upon later analysis, HLA-associated TCR beta chains proved more clonally expanded than other, equally common chains.

This PCR relied on a set of 60 Vbeta primers and 13 Jbeta primers. Profiling relied on immunoSEQ multiplex PCR, and the TCRdb table lists in-frame clones only, not all of them. The data contain 150,000 to 200,000 clones, roughly 80% of them seen just once; the ten biggest clones take up approximately 6%. Trimming at V came to 5 bases and at J to 4 bases, leaving 7 bases not matched to a gene. The CDR3 has 14 residues. Looked up from germline, CDR1 is SGHRS and CDR2 is YFSETQ. In the case of this clone: The antigen is undetermined. The sample carries other DNA sequences with the same CDR3.

The V call is TRBV5-1, the J call TRBJ1-1; TRBD1 agrees at 8 bases. What was sequenced was PBMCs. The clonotype was recovered from a man in his forties in good health and CMV-seropositive. DNA for the CDR3: TGCGCCAGCAGTGGACAGGGCGGGGGCACTGAAGCTTTCTTT. Protein sequence: CASSGQGGGTEAFF.